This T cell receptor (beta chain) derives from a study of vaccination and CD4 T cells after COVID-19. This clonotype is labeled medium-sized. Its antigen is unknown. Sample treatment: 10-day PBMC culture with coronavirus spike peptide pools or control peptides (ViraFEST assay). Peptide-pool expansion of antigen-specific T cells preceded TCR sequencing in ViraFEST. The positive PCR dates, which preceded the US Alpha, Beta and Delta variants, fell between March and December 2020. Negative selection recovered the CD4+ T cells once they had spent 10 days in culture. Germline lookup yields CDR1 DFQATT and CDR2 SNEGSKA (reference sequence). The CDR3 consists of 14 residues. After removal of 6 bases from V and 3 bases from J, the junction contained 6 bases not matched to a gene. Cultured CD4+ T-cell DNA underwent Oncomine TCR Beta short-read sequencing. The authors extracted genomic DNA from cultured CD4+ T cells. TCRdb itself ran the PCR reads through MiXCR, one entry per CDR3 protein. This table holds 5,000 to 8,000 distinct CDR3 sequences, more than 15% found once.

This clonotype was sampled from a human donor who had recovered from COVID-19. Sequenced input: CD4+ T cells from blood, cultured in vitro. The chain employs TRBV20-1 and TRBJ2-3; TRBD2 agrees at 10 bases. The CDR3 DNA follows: TGCAGTGCCCCCACTAGCGGGAAGACAGATACGCAGTATTTT. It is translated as CSAPTSGKTDTQYF.